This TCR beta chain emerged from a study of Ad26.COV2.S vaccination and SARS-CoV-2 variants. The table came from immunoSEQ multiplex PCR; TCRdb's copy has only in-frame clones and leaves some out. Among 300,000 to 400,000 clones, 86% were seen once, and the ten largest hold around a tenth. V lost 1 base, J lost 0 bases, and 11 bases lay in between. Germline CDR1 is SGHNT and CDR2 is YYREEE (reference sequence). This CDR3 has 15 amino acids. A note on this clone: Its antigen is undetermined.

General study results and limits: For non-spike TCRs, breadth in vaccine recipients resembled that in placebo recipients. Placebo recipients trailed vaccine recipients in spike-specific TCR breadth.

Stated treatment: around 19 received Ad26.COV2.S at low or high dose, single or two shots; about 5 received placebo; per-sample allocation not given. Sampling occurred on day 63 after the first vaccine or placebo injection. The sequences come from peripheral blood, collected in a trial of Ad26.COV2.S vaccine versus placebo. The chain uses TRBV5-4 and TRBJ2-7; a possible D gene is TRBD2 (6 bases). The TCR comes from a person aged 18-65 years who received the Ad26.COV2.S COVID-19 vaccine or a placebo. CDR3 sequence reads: CASSLQAGHSYEQYF. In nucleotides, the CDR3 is TGTGCCAGCAGCTTGCAGGCGGGGCACTCCTACGAGCAGTACTTC.